Below, 17 T cell receptor beta chains from the same sample are listed, as sequenced in a study of cytomegalovirus exposure and HLA in healthy donors. PCR involved 60 Vbeta and 13 Jbeta primers. TCRdb keeps only in-frame clones here, not all; method: immunoSEQ multiplex PCR. The table has roughly 95,000 clones, around three quarters seen once. Sequenced material: PBMCs. These receptors all stem from a man aged 25 to 40 in good health and CMV-seropositive.

This clone was detected only once. The chain uses TRBV10-3 and TRBJ2-1; TRBD1 might be the D (6 bases). Germline V gene sequence: CDR1 ENHRY, CDR2 SYGVKD. This CDR3 is 15 amino acids long. V was clipped by 3 bases and J by 2 bases, with 11 bases between them. CDR3 bases: TGTGCCATCAGTGATAAAGGGGGAACCTACAATGAGCAGTTCTTC. Its protein product is CAISDKGGTYNEQFF.

The rearrangement links TRBV14 to TRBJ2-7; TRBD2 might be the D (5 bases). The germline V gene has CDR1 SGHDN and CDR2 FVKESK. The CDR3 totals 14 residues. With 4 bases removed from V and 2 bases from J, the gap between germline ends came to 12 bases. The CDR3 sequence is CASSPRGWTYEQYF. CDR3 nucleotides: TGTGCCAGCAGCCCAAGAGGGTGGACCTACGAGCAGTACTTC.

V usage is TRBV4-1 and J usage is TRBJ2-3; 9 nucleotides align to TRBD2. This CDR3 region has 16 residues. CDR1 is MGHRA and CDR2 is YSYEKL in the germline V gene. Germline trimming cut 3 bases from V and 2 bases from J; bases unmatched to any gene: 6. The CDR3 DNA sequence: TGCGCCAGCAGCCACGAGCGGGGGGCGATCACAGATACGCAGTATTTT. Amino acid sequence: CASSHERGAITDTQYF.

The chain couples TRBV10-3 to TRBJ2-3; 7 bases agree with TRBD2. Germline-derived CDR1 and CDR2 are ENHRY and SYGVKD. The CDR3 extends over 14 amino acids. V shed 3 bases and J 1 base; nucleotides not matched to a gene: 1. DNA for the CDR3: TGTGCCATCAGTGAAGGGAGGGGCACAGATACGCAGTATTTT. Its protein is CAISEGRGTDTQYF.

This chain joins TRBV19 and TRBJ1-5; 8 nucleotides align to TRBD1. CDR1 LNHDA and CDR2 SQIVND come from the germline V gene (reference sequence). Trimming cost V 8 bases and J 5 bases; bases outside gene matches: 5. There are 13 residues in the CDR3. The CDR3 spells CASSGTGYQPQHF. For the CDR3, the DNA is TGTGCCAGTTCCGGGACAGGATATCAGCCCCAGCATTTT.

The table lists this clone with a few counts. The chain uses TRBV27 and TRBJ2-4; a possible D gene is TRBD2 (8 bases). Germline lookup yields CDR1 MNHEY and CDR2 SMNVEV (reference sequence). V was shortened by 6 bases and J by 0 bases, with 24 bases between the two germline ends. This CDR3 spans 19 amino acids. The CDR3, as DNA: TGTGCCAGCAGCCCAGGGGGGCTAGCGGGTTCCGTAGCCAAAAACATTCAGTACTTC. Translated, it gives CASSPGGLAGSVAKNIQYF.

This clone was detected once. The V and J genes are TRBV18 and TRBJ1-1; possibly TRBD1 for D (6 bases). The germline CDR1 and CDR2 sequences are KGHSH and LQKENI. There are 14 residues in the CDR3. The V end was cut by 6 bases, the J end by 3 bases, with 14 bases between. CDR3 amino acids: CASSSGTKDTEAFF. CDR3 nucleotide sequence: TGTGCCAGCTCCTCCGGGACAAAAGACACTGAAGCTTTCTTT. Variable domain in full (rest from reference TRBV18 and TRBJ1-1): NAGVMQNPRHLVRRRGQEARLRCSPMKGHSHVYWYRQLPEEGLKFMVYLQKENIIDESGMPKERFSAEFPKEGPSILRIQQVVRGDSAAYFCASSSGTKDTEAFFGQGTRLTVV.

The V call is TRBV27, the J call TRBJ1-5; 7 bases are a match to TRBD1. The germline V gene has CDR1 MNHEY and CDR2 SMNVEV (reference sequence). CDR3 length equals 13 residues. V gave up 8 bases and J gave up 3 bases; unmatched junction bases: 4. The CDR3 loop reads CASAGTVNQPQHF. As DNA, the CDR3 is TGTGCCAGCGCCGGGACAGTCAATCAGCCCCAGCATTTT.

V gene TRBV9 combines with J gene TRBJ1-1, with 7 nucleotides matching TRBD1. Germline CDR1 and CDR2: SGDLS and YYNGEE. This CDR3 contains 16 residues. V shed 2 bases, J shed 5 bases, and the junction held 12 bases outside the gene matches. The CDR3: CASSVITGAQGTEAFF. CDR3 nucleotides: TGTGCCAGCAGCGTCATAACAGGGGCCCAGGGTACTGAAGCTTTCTTT.

As for this clone: A read error may produce the germline difference seen at one junction end. The V call is TRBV7-9, the J call TRBJ1-1, with 7 bases fitting TRBD1. There are 12 residues in the CDR3. Germline V gene sequence: CDR1 SEHNR, CDR2 FQNEAQ (reference sequence). DNA of the CDR3: TGTTCCAGCAGCTTATGGGGACAGGAAGCTTTCTTT. Protein product: CSSSLWGQEAFF.

This chain connects TRBV4-2 to TRBJ1-2, with TRBD1 matching over 7 bases. Germline V gene data show CDR1 as LGHNA and CDR2 as YNFKEQ. The CDR3 is 16 residues long. V lost 0 bases to trimming and J lost 3 bases; unmatched junction nucleotides: 7. As DNA, the CDR3 is TGTGCCAGCAGCCAAGACGGCGGGACAGAGCACTATGGCTACACCTTC. It translates to CASSQDGGTEHYGYTF.

The V and J genes are TRBV29-1 and TRBJ1-2, with a tentative D call TRBD1 (6 bases). V lost 3 bases to trimming and J lost 3 bases, with 26 bases between them. This CDR3 is 18 amino acids long. Germline-derived CDR1 and CDR2 are SQVTM and ANQGSEA. The chain's CDR3 is CSVDKGYWGRAKDYGYTF. Here the CDR3 DNA reads TGCAGCGTTGACAAAGGGTACTGGGGGCGGGCGAAAGACTATGGCTACACCTTC.

The genes are TRBV2 and TRBJ1-2, with D perhaps TRBD1 (5 bases). V lost 6 bases, J lost 3 bases, and 5 bases lay in between. Germline assignment: CDR1 SNHLY and CDR2 FYNNEI. CDR3 length: 11 amino acids. The CDR3 DNA reads TGTGCCAGCAGACAGGACTATGGCTACACCTTC. Amino acid sequence: CASRQDYGYTF.

The chain couples TRBV6-6 to TRBJ2-5; possible D gene TRBD1, 5 bases. Germline CDR1 MNHNY, CDR2 SVGAGI (reference sequence). Trimming removed 8 bases from V and 2 bases from J, with 15 bases in between. The CDR3 length is 14 residues. CDR3: CASAHGAVQETQYF. The DNA of the CDR3 is TGTGCCAGCGCCCATGGGGCGGTTCAAGAGACCCAGTACTTC.

The chain employs TRBV30 and TRBJ1-2; D is unresolved. The V gene lost 2 bases and the J gene lost 2 bases, with 9 bases spanning the gap. CDR1 and CDR2 (germline): GTSNPN, SVGIG (reference sequence). The CDR3 contains 13 residues. The CDR3 region is CAWSWADNYGYTF. CDR3 coding DNA: TGTGCCTGGAGTTGGGCTGACAACTATGGCTACACCTTC.

This clone was found a few times. This chain links TRBV6-6 with TRBJ2-7; D perhaps matches TRBD2 (5 bases). Trimming removed 6 bases from V and 5 bases from J, with 20 bases in between. The CDR3 runs to 15 residues. CDR1 MNHNY and CDR2 SVGAGI come from the germline V gene (reference sequence). The CDR3 coding sequence is TGTGCCAGCAGCTCGGTCGGGGTTTTATCCGACGAGCAGTACTTC. Amino acid sequence: CASSSVGVLSDEQYF.

V usage is TRBV1 and J usage is TRBJ2-2; the tabulated D call, TRBD2, remains unverified against the DNA. TRBV1 is deemed a pseudogene. The length of the CDR3 is 11 residues. The CDR3 DNA follows: TGCACCGGCGGGAACACCGGGGAGCTGTTTTTT. Translation: CTGGNTGELFF.